This is a list of T cell receptor beta chains from one sample in a study of blood T cell repertoires in COVID-19. Data came from immunoSEQ multiplex PCR; TCRdb stores just in-frame clones and leaves some out. The sample yields around 120,000 clones, roughly three quarters seen once. Material: peripheral blood. The receptor set was obtained from a woman over 75 with acute or convalescent COVID-19. Both conserved end residues are part of each CDR3. The order of the fields is D gene, J gene, V gene, clone size, CDR3 protein, CDR3 DNA. The D gene is left open where the match is weak. Clone sizes are given selectively: once, few, many, or a class where the clone is expanded.

NA	TRBJ1-2	TRBV2	NA	CASNVGGDYGYTF	TGTGCCAGCAATGTAGGCGGGGACTATGGCTACACCTTC
TRBD1	TRBJ1-1	TRBV6-1	NA	CASSEGTGVTTEAFF	TGTGCCAGCAGTGAAGGGACAGGGGTGACCACTGAAGCTTTCTTT
TRBD1	TRBJ1-3	TRBV9	few	CASSFGQGGNTIYF	TGTGCCAGCAGCTTCGGACAGGGGGGAAACACCATATATTTT
NA	TRBJ2-1	TRBV7-8	NA	CASSRAEYEQFF	TGTGCCAGCAGCCGGGCCGAATATGAGCAGTTCTTC
TRBD2	TRBJ2-1	TRBV27	once	CASSSGEGQPLYESGEQFF	TGTGCCAGCAGTTCCGGGGAGGGGCAACCTCTTTATGAAAGCGGTGAGCAGTTCTTC
TRBD1	TRBJ1-1	TRBV7-2	NA	CASSALTGDTEAFF	TGTGCCAGCAGCGCCCTAACAGGGGACACTGAAGCTTTCTTT
TRBD2	TRBJ2-3	TRBV6-1	NA	CASSDLSGRGTDTQYF	TGTGCCAGCAGTGACCTTAGCGGGAGAGGCACAGATACGCAGTATTTT
NA	TRBJ1-2	TRBV7-8	NA	CASSLAPGQQLYGYTF	TGTGCCAGCAGCTTAGCCCCAGGGCAACAACTCTATGGCTACACCTTC
TRBD1	TRBJ1-2	TRBV5-1	NA	CASSMTGWGYTF	TGCGCCAGCAGCATGACAGGGTGGGGCTACACCTTC
TRBD1	TRBJ1-4	TRBV5-3	NA	CARSFTTGDSEKLFF	TGTGCCAGAAGCTTCACTACAGGGGATAGTGAAAAACTGTTTTTT
NA	TRBJ1-6	TRBV25-1	NA	CASSVGRRPAYNSPLHF	TGTGCCAGCAGTGTGGGGAGACGGCCGGCCTATAATTCACCCCTCCACTTT
TRBD1	TRBJ1-2	TRBV5-4	NA	CASSPPGQGQIGSANTF	TGTGCCAGCAGCCCCCCGGGACAGGGACAGATTGGATCGGCGAACACCTTC
NA	TRBJ1-1	TRBV10-3	NA	CAISDGVNTEAFF	TGTGCCATCAGTGACGGAGTGAACACTGAAGCTTTCTTT
TRBD2	TRBJ2-7	TRBV7-2	NA	CASSPGLAGVYEQYF	TGTGCCAGCAGCCCAGGACTAGCGGGGGTCTACGAGCAGTACTTC
TRBD1	TRBJ1-2	TRBV19	NA	CASSWGQGDGYTF	TGTGCCAGTAGTTGGGGACAGGGGGATGGCTACACCTTC
NA	TRBJ1-6	TRBV9	once	CASSVVSDNSPLHF	TGTGCCAGCAGCGTAGTGTCAGATAATTCACCCCTCCACTTT
TRBD1	TRBJ1-5	TRBV19	NA	CASNKDRGWNNQPQHF	TGTGCCAGTAACAAGGACAGGGGCTGGAACAATCAGCCCCAGCATTTT
NA	TRBJ2-1	TRBV5-4	NA	CASSPSYYNEQFF	TGTGCCAGCAGCCCTAGCTACTACAATGAGCAGTTCTTC
TRBD1	TRBJ2-2	TRBV7-2	NA	CASSLRDTGVAGELFF	TGTGCCAGCAGCCTCAGGGATACAGGGGTGGCCGGGGAGCTGTTTTTT
TRBD1	TRBJ2-7	TRBV7-8	NA	CASSLSRDRGRLAYEQYF	TGTGCCAGCAGCTTATCCCGGGACAGGGGTCGTTTGGCCTACGAGCAGTACTTC
TRBD1	TRBJ1-5	TRBV2	few	CASSWTGNQPQHF	TGTGCCAGCAGCTGGACAGGGAATCAGCCCCAGCATTTT
TRBD1	TRBJ1-1	TRBV19	few	CASSPDRGPEAFF	TGTGCCAGTAGTCCCGACAGGGGGCCTGAAGCTTTCTTT
TRBD2	TRBJ2-1	TRBV7-6	NA	CASSLVAGGPNEQFF	TGTGCCAGCAGCTTAGTTGCGGGAGGGCCGAATGAGCAGTTCTTC
NA	TRBJ1-2	TRBV19	few	CASSMGRGNDAYGYTF	TGTGCCAGTAGTATGGGCAGGGGAAACGACGCCTATGGCTACACCTTC
TRBD1	TRBJ1-2	TRBV6-5	NA	CASISTGDYGYTF	TGTGCCAGCATTTCGACAGGGGACTATGGCTACACCTTC
NA	TRBJ2-3	TRBV2	once	CASSDRQQTQYF	TGTGCCAGCAGTGATAGACAGCAGACGCAGTATTTT
NA	TRBJ1-4	TRBV6-5	NA	CASRDGLGTEKLFF	TGTGCCAGCAGAGACGGCCTAGGAACTGAAAAACTGTTTTTT
TRBD2	TRBJ2-3	TRBV10-3	many	CAISGSTAGVADTQYF	TGTGCCATCAGCGGATCTACAGCGGGAGTGGCAGATACGCAGTATTTT
NA	TRBJ2-1	TRBV7-2	NA	CASSLEGAIPYNEQFF	TGTGCCAGCAGCTTAGAAGGGGCAATACCCTACAATGAGCAGTTCTTC